One sample yielded the 29 T cell receptor beta chains listed below, sequenced in a study of T cells in localized non-small cell lung cancer. TCRdb's table, derived via immunoSEQ multiplex PCR, lists solely in-frame clones and lacks some. Of more than 20,000 clones listed, around 85% were seen once; the top ten hold approximately 16%. Here the sequenced sample was PBMCs, taken before any cancer treatment. These receptors came from a woman aged 35 to 70 with stage II squamous cell lung carcinoma.

In nucleotides, the CDR3 is TGTGCCAGCAACCTCCTGGACAGGAGCTACGAGCAGTACTTC. Its translation: CASNLLDRSYEQYF. J is TRBJ2-7 and V is TRBV6-1; 7 bases fit TRBD1. The V and J ends lost 7 bases and 3 bases, in that order; junction bases with no gene match: 9. The germline V gene has CDR1 MNHNS and CDR2 SASEGT. The CDR3 has 14 amino acids.

The chain recombines TRBV7-2 with TRBJ2-1; TRBD1 matches at 11 bases. Germline V lookup: CDR1 SGHTA, CDR2 FQGNSA. With 5 bases clipped from V and 7 bases from J, the junction kept 7 bases outside the gene matches. The CDR3 totals 15 residues. Here the CDR3 DNA reads TGTGCCAGCAGCCGTGGACAGGGGGCGCGAAATGAGCAGTTCTTC. Translated, it gives CASSRGQGARNEQFF.

The chain is built from TRBV2 and TRBJ2-3; no definite D call. The germline V and J ends were trimmed by 7 bases and 2 bases, with 13 bases remaining between them. The germline CDR1 and CDR2 sequences are SNHLY and FYNNEI. CDR3 length equals 14 residues. The CDR3 region is CASNRAPPTDTQYF. Written as DNA, the CDR3 is TGTGCCAGCAATCGAGCACCCCCCACAGATACGCAGTATTTT.

J is TRBJ2-7 and V is TRBV28; D is possibly TRBD1 (6 bases). The CDR3 extends over 13 amino acids. CDR1 is MDHEN and CDR2 is SYDVKM in the germline V gene. V was pared by 3 bases and J by 6 bases, with 12 bases between. CDR3 sequence reads: CASSFGGVGEQYF. CDR3 in DNA: TGTGCCAGCAGTTTTGGGGGCGTGGGCGAGCAGTACTTC.

V usage is TRBV7-9 and J usage is TRBJ2-7, with 10 bases identical to TRBD2. The V gene end was trimmed by 1 base and the J gene end by 5 bases; junction bases not matched to a gene: 14. Germline V CDR1 and CDR2: SEHNR, FQNEAQ (reference sequence). The CDR3 is 18 amino acids. In DNA, the CDR3 is TGTGCCAGCAGCTTAGAATGGTCTAGCGGGAGAACCGAAAACGAGCAGTACTTC. As protein: CASSLEWSSGRTENEQYF.

The chain has TRBV6-5 and TRBJ2-4; TRBD1 matches at 7 bases. The V and J ends lost 0 bases and 1 base, in that order; junction bases with no gene match: 3. CDR1 MNHEY and CDR2 SVGAGI come from the germline V gene. There are 16 residues in the CDR3. The CDR3 coding sequence is TGTGCCAGCAGTTACTCTAAACAGGGGGCCAAAAACATTCAGTACTTC. This encodes CASSYSKQGAKNIQYF.

The CDR3 loop reads CAISPQGGFSSDTQYF. DNA for the CDR3: TGTGCCATCAGTCCTCAGGGCGGGTTTTCGTCAGATACGCAGTATTTT. J is TRBJ2-3 and V is TRBV10-3; D possibly matches TRBD1 or TRBD2 (5 bases each). Germline V gene lookup returns CDR1 ENHRY and CDR2 SYGVKD. The CDR3 length is 16 residues. V lost 5 bases to trimming and J lost 4 bases, with 19 bases between them.

The chain uses TRBV5-1 and TRBJ2-2; 11 bases align to TRBD2. The CDR3 is made up of 17 amino acids. After removal of 0 bases from V and 5 bases from J, the junction contained 6 bases not matched to a gene. Looked up from germline, CDR1 is SGHRS and CDR2 is YFSETQ. The CDR3 coding sequence is TGCGCCAGCAGCTTGGTTACGGGACTAGCGGAGACCGGGGAGCTGTTTTTT. Translated, it gives CASSLVTGLAETGELFF. Drawing the rest from reference TRBV5-1 and TRBJ2-2, the complete variable domain is KAGVTQTPRYLIKTRGQQVTLSCSPISGHRSVSWYQQTPGQGLQFLFEYFSETQRNKGNFPGRFSGRQFSNSRSEMNVSTLELGDSALYLCASSLVTGLAETGELFFGEGSRLTVL.

Concerning this clone: Relative to the germline gene, one junction end is altered; a read error may explain this. The chain joins TRBV6-1 to TRBJ1-2, with 8 bases that match TRBD1. The CDR3 has 10 amino acids. The germline CDR1 and CDR2 sequences are MNHNS and SASEGT. The CDR3 here is CASSADRVPF. In DNA, the CDR3 is TGTGCCAGCAGTGCGGACAGGGTCCCCTTC.

The chain couples TRBV28 to TRBJ2-1, with D perhaps TRBD2 (5 bases). The V gene lost 7 bases and the J gene lost 7 bases, with 14 bases spanning the gap. From germline, CDR1 is MDHEN and CDR2 SYDVKM. This CDR3 is 13 amino acids long. The CDR3 reads CASTPWERNEQFF. The CDR3 DNA reads TGTGCCAGCACACCTTGGGAGAGGAATGAGCAGTTCTTC.

The chain has TRBV19 and TRBJ1-4; D is unresolved. CDR3 length: 14 amino acids. CDR1 and CDR2 from the germline V gene are LNHDA and SQIVND (reference sequence). Between the trimmed V and J ends, which lost 3 bases and 4 bases, there was a span of 9 bases. The CDR3 nucleotides read TGTGCCAGTAGTATGCAGTCACTTAATGAAAAACTGTTTTTT. Translated, it gives CASSMQSLNEKLFF.

This sequence joins TRBV19 and TRBJ1-2; D remains unclear. The CDR3 runs 13 residues. CDR1 is LNHDA and CDR2 is SQIVND in the germline V gene (reference sequence). V was clipped by 3 bases and J by 7 bases, with 12 bases between them. The CDR3 spells CASSIHSRGGYTF. DNA of the CDR3: TGTGCCAGTAGTATTCATAGCCGAGGTGGCTACACCTTC.

CDR3 nucleotide sequence: TGTGCCAGCAGCAAAGCGAAGGGACTAGCGGGAGACAATGAGCAGTTCTTC. Encoded protein: CASSKAKGLAGDNEQFF. V is TRBV21-1 and J is TRBJ2-1; the DNA was not used to check the table's D call, TRBD2. TRBV21-1 is reported as a pseudogene. This CDR3 spans 17 amino acids.

CDR3 sequence: CASVDGREQFF. The CDR3 DNA is TGTGCCAGCGTTGACGGTAGGGAACAGTTCTTC. The chain has TRBV7-9 and TRBJ2-1; no definite D call. Trimming removed 8 bases at V and 13 bases at J, with 15 bases between. Germline V CDR1 and CDR2: SEHNR, FQNEAQ (reference sequence). The CDR3 contains 11 residues.

This clone showed up just a few times. The rearrangement joins TRBV7-5 to TRBJ2-7. TRBV7-5 is recorded as a pseudogene. The CDR3 runs to 16 residues. The CDR3 DNA is TGTGCCAGCAGTTACCGACCGGGCCGGGCGGACTACGAGCAGTACTTC. This sequence encodes CASSYRPGRADYEQYF.

The table lists this clone with a count of one. This rearrangement joins TRBV1 to TRBJ1-4; the D segment call TRBD1 is taken from the table without a DNA check. TRBV1 is a recognized pseudogene. This CDR3 is 19 amino acids long. Here the CDR3 reads CTGKHGRQGYPTTNEKLFF. CDR3 DNA sequence: TGCACCGGCAAGCACGGGAGACAGGGATACCCTACGACTAATGAAAAACTGTTTTTT.

The chain has TRBV25-1 and TRBJ2-1; D unresolved. The CDR3 loop spans 14 amino acids. Germline assignment: CDR1 MGHDK and CDR2 SYGVNS. V was pared by 3 bases and J by 5 bases, with 11 bases between. DNA for the CDR3: TGTGCCAGCAGTGAGGGGTCGGTCGACAATGAGCAGTTCTTC. Amino acid sequence: CASSEGSVDNEQFF. The whole variable domain, filled in from reference TRBV25-1 and TRBJ2-1, reads EADIYQTPRYLVIGTGKKITLECSQTMGHDKMYWYQQDPGMELHLIHYSYGVNSTEKGDLSSESTVSRIRTEHFPLTLESARPSHTSQYLCASSEGSVDNEQFFGPGTRLTVL.

The chain joins TRBV5-6 to TRBJ1-2, with TRBD1 as a possible D gene (5 bases). Germline V gene sequence: CDR1 SGHDT, CDR2 YYEEEE. CDR3 length: 13 amino acids. Trimming pared 4 bases from V and 8 bases from J, leaving 15 bases between. For the CDR3, the DNA is TGTGCCAGCAGCCTGGGGGGGTCCTCCGGCTACACCTTC. Translation: CASSLGGSSGYTF.

The rearrangement uses TRBV13 and TRBJ2-7; D perhaps matches TRBD1 (7 bases). V was cut by 6 bases and J by 9 bases, with 15 bases left in between. This CDR3 has 12 residues. Germline CDR1 is PRHDT and CDR2 is FYEKMQ (reference sequence). The CDR3 protein is CASSGAGGRQYF. The CDR3 nucleotides read TGTGCCAGCAGTGGAGCAGGGGGGCGGCAGTACTTC. Full variable domain (remainder filled in from reference TRBV13 and TRBJ2-7): AAGVIQSPRHLIKEKRETATLKCYPIPRHDTVYWYQQGPGQDPQFLISFYEKMQSDKGSIPDRFSAQQFSDYHSELNMSSLELGDSALYFCASSGAGGRQYFGPGTRLTVT.

The chain links TRBV30 to TRBJ2-7; tentative D call: TRBD2 (6 bases). Germline lookup yields CDR1 GTSNPN and CDR2 SVGIG (reference sequence). Trimming took off 5 bases at V and 2 bases at J, with 16 bases between the two ends. CDR3 size: 14 residues. CDR3: CAWGAAGSPYEQYF. The CDR3 DNA reads as TGTGCCTGGGGGGCGGCGGGGAGCCCCTACGAGCAGTACTTC.

The rearrangement links TRBV2 to TRBJ1-1, with TRBD1 as a possible D gene (5 bases). Germline loops: CDR1 SNHLY, CDR2 FYNNEI. V shed 6 bases and J shed 1 base, with 12 bases lying between them. The CDR3 runs to 14 residues. CDR3 residues: CASRKGHPNTEAFF. CDR3 nucleotide sequence: TGTGCCAGCAGGAAGGGGCACCCGAACACTGAAGCTTTCTTT.

This clone has only a few counts. The V call is TRBV19, the J call TRBJ2-7; 8 bases map to TRBD2. The CDR3 extends over 14 amino acids. Germline V gene lookup returns CDR1 LNHDA and CDR2 SQIVND (reference sequence). Trimming cost V 4 bases and J 4 bases; bases outside gene matches: 6. The CDR3 sequence: CASSRTGGPYEQYF. The CDR3 DNA follows: TGTGCCAGTAGTAGGACGGGGGGGCCTTACGAGCAGTACTTC.

The V call is TRBV2, the J call TRBJ1-2, with 7 bases that match TRBD1. The ends lost 6 bases at V and 3 bases at J; junction bases unmatched: 7. The CDR3 runs 14 residues. The germline gives CDR1 SNHLY, CDR2 FYNNEI. CDR3 sequence: CASRATGADYGYTF. The CDR3 region has the DNA TGTGCCAGCAGAGCCACAGGGGCGGACTATGGCTACACCTTC.

This clone was observed a handful of times. This CDR3 reads CASKGPSLGYNEQFF. In nucleotides, the CDR3 is TGTGCCAGCAAGGGCCCTAGTCTCGGATACAATGAGCAGTTCTTC. This rearrangement joins TRBV27 to TRBJ2-1; no clear D gene. The germline V gene encodes CDR1 MNHEY and CDR2 SMNVEV (reference sequence). The V and J ends lost 7 bases and 4 bases respectively, with 17 bases between them. The CDR3 spans 15 residues.

J is TRBJ2-1 and V is TRBV6-5; 7 nucleotides agree with TRBD2. CDR3 length: 14 amino acids. The germline V gene encodes CDR1 MNHEY and CDR2 SVGAGI. V was pared by 2 bases and J by 4 bases, with 2 bases of the junction left unmatched. The CDR3 nucleotides are TGTGCCAGCAGTTACCAAGCGGGGTACAATGAGCAGTTCTTC. This encodes CASSYQAGYNEQFF.

The rearrangement links TRBV6-5 to TRBJ2-2; weak D call: TRBD1 (6 bases). V was cut by 5 bases and J by 2 bases, with 12 bases left in between. Germline CDR1 reads MNHEY; CDR2 reads SVGAGI. The length of the CDR3 is 15 residues. The CDR3 coding sequence is TGTGCCAGCAGTGGGGGACACCAAAACACCGGGGAGCTGTTTTTT. Protein product: CASSGGHQNTGELFF.

V gene TRBV7-2 combines with J gene TRBJ2-1, with TRBD1 matching over 8 bases. V shed 3 bases, J shed 4 bases, and the junction held 5 bases outside the gene matches. The CDR3 sequence is 15 residues long. Germline lookup yields CDR1 SGHTA and CDR2 FQGNSA. The CDR3 nucleotides are TGTGCCAGCAGCTTGGGGACAGGCCTATACAATGAGCAGTTCTTC. Its translation: CASSLGTGLYNEQFF. The variable domain in full, completed from reference TRBV7-2 and TRBJ2-1, reads GAGVSQSPSNKVTEKGKDVELRCDPISGHTALYWYRQSLGQGLEFLIYFQGNSAPDKSGLPSDRFSAERTGGSVSTLTIQRTQQEDSAVYLCASSLGTGLYNEQFFGPGTRLTVL.

The count of this clone is one. The V gene is TRBV18, the J gene TRBJ1-2, with a tentative D call TRBD1 (5 bases). CDR3 length: 15 amino acids. The germline V and J ends were trimmed by 0 bases and 4 bases, with 12 bases remaining between them. CDR1 and CDR2 (germline): KGHSH, LQKENI. CDR3: CASSPPAGSSYGYTF. CDR3 DNA sequence: TGTGCCAGCTCACCACCGGCAGGGTCCTCCTATGGCTACACCTTC.

This chain links TRBV28 with TRBJ1-5, with a possible D match to TRBD1 (5 bases). The germline V gene encodes CDR1 MDHEN and CDR2 SYDVKM. The CDR3 is 17 residues long. Between the trimmed V and J ends, which lost 6 bases and 0 bases, there was a span of 18 bases. The CDR3 DNA reads as TGTGCCAGCAGCCCGGGGAAGGGGCTGTATAGCAATCAGCCCCAGCATTTT. Translation gives CASSPGKGLYSNQPQHF.